This T cell receptor beta chain stems from a study of T cell responses to AZD1222 COVID-19 vaccine. Overall study findings and caveats: Reports indicate that nearly half of spike-specific TCRs are directed at unmutated variant regions. Breadth and depth of Spike-specific TCRs rose after two AZD1222 doses. Spike regions recognized by vaccine-associated CD4 TCRs spanned the protein, led by 160-218 and 743-854.

This clone was counted once. What it binds is not known. This CDR3 contains 18 residues. Sequenced by immunoSEQ multiplex PCR; TCRdb stores in-frame clones only, minus some. The top ten clones hold about 46% of a sample with tens of thousands of clones, less than 85% of them seen once. V and J are TRBV21-1 and TRBJ1-1; the table's D call, TRBD1, has no DNA check behind it. TRBV21-1 is designated a pseudogene. This TCR derives from an adult who received the AZD1222 COVID-19 vaccine. The sequencing used peripheral blood, collected 28 days after the second AZD1222 dose. CDR3 nucleotides: TGTGCCAGCAGCTACCGGGACAGGGGATATAAGGTGAACACTGAAGCTTTCTTT. Translating gives CASSYRDRGYKVNTEAFF.